This paragraph covers one T cell receptor (beta chain) sequence. Its antigen is currently not known. No base quality information exists; no much larger clone differs at one position. The time point tag for this specimen amounts to: about 28 days (+/-7) after the second vaccine dose. AZD1222 recipients whose second dose came at about 4 weeks and those whose second dose came at about 12 weeks were combined into one group, since spike-specific TCR depth and breadth did not differ between the two schedules. Vaccinee samples came from UK trials COV001 and COV002, including a single-blind randomized controlled phase 2/3 trial of AZD1222 (ChAdOx1 nCoV-19) in healthy adults. For TCRbeta chain sequencing, PBMC samples were collected from trial participants at day 0 and at day 28 after the second dose. This sample is drawn from a study of T cell responses to AZD1222 COVID-19 vaccine (dated by TCRdb to the early 2020s). Broadly, across the study: A total of about 250 trial participants underwent TCR sequencing, of whom around 210 had received two doses of AZD1222 and 26 had received two doses of the MenACWY control vaccine. Trial participants were enrolled by age into subgroups of 18-55, 56-69 and 70-plus years, and roughly 150, 30 and 60 TCR-sequenced participants, respectively, were included in these subgroups. Results the study describes overall, beyond this receptor: The 56-69-year group was small, and its depth increase did not reach significance, likely because of low power. Vaccine-associated CD4 TCRs spanned the whole spike protein, with dominant responses in regions 160-218 and 743-854. Because no day 14 peak-response samples were available, repertoires were characterized only after the peak T cell response. After two AZD1222 doses, spike-specific TCR breadth and depth were significantly higher than at day 0 and than in MenACWY recipients. Most participants were white British and females outnumbered males, and the authors suggested that clonal diversity may have been underestimated. Conclusions about previously exposed vaccinees are limited because only six or seven AZD1222 recipients were SARS-CoV-2 seropositive at baseline. Reportedly, almost half of the unique spike-specific TCRs recognized epitopes lying outside the regions that are mutated in the B.1.351 and B.1.1.7 variants.

The CDR3 regions of human TCRbeta chains were subjected to immunosequencing. Concerning the study's data processing: TCRs in the repertoires were matched against a reference library of SARS-CoV-2-specific TCRs that had been generated with the MIRA antigen-specificity platform. Breadth was defined as the fraction of unique TCRs that were SARS-CoV-2-associated. Depth was defined as the fraction of total T cells that were SARS-CoV-2-associated. Using the MIRA data, each spike-specific TCR was assigned both to the spike region to which the TCR was reactive and to a CD4 or CD8 class. Log10-transformed breadth and depth values were compared by one-way ANOVA with Sidak's multiple comparisons tests. Held by TCRdb, this immuneACCESS table contains in-frame sequences only and omits some clones. Under half of the omission traces to an unresolved V gene where checked; the cause of the rest is unknown. V and J calls and clone size follow that table, whereas D and trimming were derived from the DNA. Recorded for this sample are over 130,000 clones; 90% of them occurred a single time. Together, the top ten hold about 3.2% of the sample.

Ends trimmed: V by 4 bases, J by 2 bases; bases unmatched to a gene: 13. Spanning cysteine to phenylalanine, the CDR3 consists of 18 amino acids. Here the CDR3 DNA is all that survives: 54 bases in frame from base 1. The rearranged segments are TRBV23-1 and TRBJ2-7; 11 middle bases align to TRBD2. TRBV23-1 counts as an open reading frame of uncertain function. This clonotype was obtained from an adult who received the AZD1222 COVID-19 vaccine. The source material was peripheral blood, sampled 28 days after the second AZD1222 dose. Here the CDR3 is given as CASSPRPRLAGRPYEQYF. The DNA sequence is as follows: TGCGCCAGCAGTCCAAGGCCGCGACTAGCGGGAAGACCCTACGAGCAGTACTTC.